One and the same sample provided the 26 T cell receptor beta chains below, sequenced in a study of human T cells and chemical hapten exposure. TCRdb reanalysed the RACE reads using MiXCR and keeps one entry per CDR3 protein. Of roughly 360,000 distinct CDR3 sequences in the sample, approximately 5.1% are singletons; the top ten hold 2% to 2.5%. Time point indicated: patch test 1, 2 weeks after DPC sensitization. Treatment reported: therapeutic diphenylcyclopropenone sensitization with weekly scalp DPC. The sample consisted of whole blood, taken in connection with sensitization to the hapten diphenylcyclopropenone (DPC). These receptors were taken from a woman in her forties or fifties with alopecia areata. Some clones in this sample may be carry-over from other donors' samples.

The CDR3 region is CASSPWGQGTDTQYF. In nucleotides, the CDR3 is TGTGCCAGCAGTCCCTGGGGACAGGGGACAGATACGCAGTATTTT. The chain links TRBV11-2 to TRBJ2-3; 10 nucleotides agree with TRBD1. This CDR3 spans 15 amino acids. The V gene's germline CDR1 is SGHAT and CDR2 FQNNGV. Trimming took 6 bases from V and 3 from J; bases not matched to a gene: 6.

This clonotype turned up a few times. V and J are TRBV20-1 and TRBJ1-2; TRBD1 is a possible D gene (6 bases). Germline V lookup: CDR1 DFQATT, CDR2 SNEGSKA (reference sequence). V was trimmed by 4 bases and J by 0 bases, leaving 18 bases between them. This CDR3 is 16 amino acids long. The CDR3 region has the DNA TGCAGTGCTATGAGTCAGGGGCGGGGAGCTAACTATGGCTACACCTTC. Its translation: CSAMSQGRGANYGYTF.

This clonotype came up many times. The V and J genes are TRBV2 and TRBJ1-5; D gene ambiguous. This CDR3 is built from 14 residues. Germline V gene lookup returns CDR1 SNHLY and CDR2 FYNNEI. V shed 3 bases and J shed 4 bases, with 10 bases lying between them. CDR3 residues: CASSEGSLNQPQHF. The CDR3 DNA follows: TGTGCCAGCAGTGAGGGGTCCCTGAATCAGCCCCAGCATTTT.

In its sample, this clonotype was seen many times. V is TRBV12-3 or TRBV12-4 and J is TRBJ2-3, with D perhaps matching TRBD2 (5 bases). Trimming took 6 bases from V and 5 from J, leaving 12 bases between them. The CDR3 contains 13 residues. CDR3 nucleotides: TGTGCCAGCAGCCCGGACTTCCTAGATACGCAGTATTTT. Translating gives CASSPDFLDTQYF.

With regard to this clonotype: One junction end does not reproduce the germline sequence, and a read error may be involved. The rearrangement joins TRBV9 to TRBJ2-5; 12 bases align to TRBD2. The CDR3 runs 14 residues. Germline lookup yields CDR1 SGDLS and CDR2 YYNGEE. Here the CDR3 reads CTSSATSGGETQYF. In nucleotides, the CDR3 is TGTACCAGCAGCGCGACTAGCGGGGGAGAGACCCAGTACTTC. Filled out from reference TRBV9 and TRBJ2-5, the complete variable domain reads DSGVTQTPKHLITATGQRVTLRCSPRSGDLSVYWYQQSLDQGLQFLIQYYNGEERAKGNILERFSAQQFPDLHSELNLSSLELGDSALYFCTSSATSGGETQYFGPGTRLLVL.

In its sample, this clonotype was seen many times. The chain links TRBV11-2 to TRBJ2-3; no clear D gene. There are 12 residues in the CDR3. Trimming pared 0 bases from V and 7 bases from J, leaving 5 bases between. CDR1 and CDR2 (germline): SGHAT, FQNNGV. The chain's CDR3 is CASSLETNTQYF. The CDR3 DNA reads TGTGCCAGCAGCTTAGAGACGAATACGCAGTATTTT. The full variable domain, its missing parts supplied by reference TRBV11-2 and TRBJ2-3, is EAGVAQSPRYKIIEKRQSVAFWCNPISGHATLYWYQQILGQGPKLLIQFQNNGVVDDSQLPKDRFSAERLKGVDSTLKIQPAKLEDSAVYLCASSLETNTQYFGPGTRLTVL.

This clonotype was seen many times. The J gene is TRBJ2-1, the V gene TRBV5-6; 9 bases fit TRBD2. Germline CDR1 reads SGHDT; CDR2 reads YYEEEE. Germline trimming cut 0 bases from V and 15 bases from J; bases unmatched to any gene: 13. CDR3 size: 15 residues. CDR3: CASSLAGLAGLPPFF. In DNA, the CDR3 is TGTGCCAGCAGCTTGGCCGGCCTAGCGGGACTCCCCCCGTTCTTC. Based on the CDR3 plus reference TRBV5-6 and TRBJ2-1, the full variable domain is DAGVTQSPTHLIKTRGQQVTLRCSPKSGHDTVSWYQQALGQGPQFIFQYYEEEERQRGNFPDRFSGHQFPNYSSELNVNALLLGDSALYLCASSLAGLAGLPPFFGPGTRLTVL.

There are many counts of this clonotype. The V call is TRBV28, the J call TRBJ2-3; 9 bases line up with TRBD1. The V gene's germline CDR1 is MDHEN and CDR2 SYDVKM. This CDR3 comprises 15 residues. Unmatched junction bases numbered 5, after V lost 6 bases and J lost 1 base. As DNA, the CDR3 is TGTGCCAGCAGCCCCACAGGGGGCGGCACAGATACGCAGTATTTT. As protein: CASSPTGGGTDTQYF.

The sample holds many counts of this clonotype. J is TRBJ1-4 and V is TRBV18; no clear D gene. Germline V lookup: CDR1 KGHSH, CDR2 LQKENI. Trimming took 3 bases from V and 4 from J, leaving 6 bases between them. CDR3 length equals 13 residues. The CDR3, as DNA: TGTGCCAGCTCACCGGACTTTAATGAAAAACTGTTTTTT. Translating it yields CASSPDFNEKLFF.

This clonotype was seen many times. V is TRBV13 and J is TRBJ2-7; D is unclear. Germline V gene lookup returns CDR1 PRHDT and CDR2 FYEKMQ (reference sequence). With 4 bases removed from V and 6 bases from J, the gap between germline ends came to 16 bases. This CDR3 is built from 14 residues. CDR3 in DNA: TGTGCCAGCAGCTCTCGGACCCAAACGGGCGAGCAGTACTTC. Its protein is CASSSRTQTGEQYF.

This clonotype was counted ten times or more. The chain carries TRBV12-3 or TRBV12-4 and TRBJ1-1; D is possibly TRBD1 (5 bases). The CDR3 extends over 12 amino acids. Trimming took 8 bases from V and 4 from J, leaving 11 bases between them. The CDR3 DNA sequence: TGTGCCAGCCGGGGGACCGGCACTGAAGCTTTCTTT. It is translated as CASRGTGTEAFF.

This clonotype was seen repeatedly, ten times or more. This sequence joins TRBV2 and TRBJ2-7; TRBD2 aligns across 9 bases. With V trimmed by 3 bases and J by 3 bases, 15 bases remained unmatched. From germline, CDR1 is SNHLY and CDR2 FYNNEI. The CDR3 is 18 residues long. This CDR3 reads CASSDNSGGPTTYYEQYF. The CDR3 coding sequence is TGTGCCAGCAGTGATAATAGCGGGGGCCCTACAACTTACTACGAGCAGTACTTC.

There are many counts of this clonotype. This chain uses TRBV7-9 with TRBJ1-1, with a possible D match to TRBD1 (6 bases). V lost 2 bases and J 0 bases, leaving 13 bases between the germline ends. The CDR3 totals 16 residues. Germline-derived CDR1 and CDR2 are SEHNR and FQNEAQ (reference sequence). The CDR3 sequence is CASSLRAGDVNTEAFF. DNA of the CDR3: TGTGCCAGCAGCTTAAGGGCAGGGGATGTGAACACTGAAGCTTTCTTT.

This clonotype was seen repeatedly, ten times or more. The chain joins TRBV30 to TRBJ1-2; 7 nucleotides match TRBD1. Germline values: CDR1 GTSNPN, CDR2 SVGIG (reference sequence). Trimming at V came to 4 bases and at J to 5 bases, leaving 4 bases not matched to a gene. The CDR3 covers 12 residues. In nucleotides, the CDR3 is TGTGCCTGGACACAGGGACAGTATGGCTACACCTTC. It codes for CAWTQGQYGYTF.

This clonotype was counted many times. J is TRBJ1-4 and V is TRBV7-2, with D possibly matching TRBD1 (6 bases). Germline CDR1 is SGHTA and CDR2 is FQGNSA. V lost 1 base to trimming and J lost 5 bases, with 14 bases between them. CDR3 length equals 16 residues. The CDR3: CASSLDPPTGNEKLFF. CDR3 nucleotides: TGTGCCAGCAGCTTAGACCCTCCGACAGGCAATGAAAAACTGTTTTTT.

This clonotype was seen at least ten times. For the CDR3, the DNA is TGTGCCAGCAGCCCCTCCTTACAGGGGGGCTTCCTCGAGCAGTACTTC. It specifies CASSPSLQGGFLEQYF. The chain recombines TRBV11-2 with TRBJ2-7, with 8 nucleotides matching TRBD1. The CDR3 has 16 residues. Germline assignment: CDR1 SGHAT and CDR2 FQNNGV. Trimming cost V 5 bases and J 6 bases; bases outside gene matches: 15.

The rearrangement joins TRBV2 to TRBJ2-7; D may match TRBD1 or TRBD2 (6 bases each). V gave up 7 bases and J gave up 0 bases, with 16 bases separating them. Germline CDR1 reads SNHLY; CDR2 reads FYNNEI. This CDR3 contains 15 residues. CDR3 coding DNA: TGTGCCAGCACTCAGGGGCTAGCGAGCTCCTACGAGCAGTACTTC. It translates to CASTQGLASSYEQYF.

The chain links TRBV19 to TRBJ2-1; no clear D. Looked up from germline, CDR1 is LNHDA and CDR2 is SQIVND (reference sequence). The CDR3 sequence is 11 residues long. Trimming took 8 bases from V and 6 from J, leaving 8 bases between them. The CDR3 nucleotides are TGTGCCAGTGGGTGGGGCAATGAGCAGTTCTTC. Translation gives CASGWGNEQFF.

This clonotype was picked up a small number of times. The chain is built from TRBV25-1 and TRBJ1-1; D gene unclear. Trimming cost V 5 bases and J 1 base, with 11 bases left between them. Germline V gene sequence: CDR1 MGHDK, CDR2 SYGVNS. The CDR3 has 14 amino acids. Here the CDR3 DNA reads TGTGCCAGCAGTATACGGGGTTCGAACACTGAAGCTTTCTTT. Translated, it gives CASSIRGSNTEAFF.

The rearrangement uses TRBV5-1 and TRBJ2-1; D is possibly TRBD1 or TRBD2 (5 bases each). The V gene lost 4 bases and the J gene lost 5 bases, with 10 bases spanning the gap. Germline values: CDR1 SGHRS, CDR2 YFSETQ. There are 13 residues in the CDR3. CDR3 sequence: CASSLGPNNEQFF. The CDR3 nucleotides read TGCGCCAGCAGCCTGGGACCTAACAATGAGCAGTTCTTC.

The sample holds many counts of this clonotype. The chain employs TRBV20-1 and TRBJ2-1; TRBD2 aligns across 10 bases. Germline lookup yields CDR1 DFQATT and CDR2 SNEGSKA (reference sequence). V gave up 3 bases and J gave up 4 bases; unmatched junction bases: 3. This CDR3 comprises 14 residues. For the CDR3, the DNA is TGCAGTGCTAGGTTTAGCGGGAGGTACAATGAGCAGTTCTTC. As protein: CSARFSGRYNEQFF.

This clonotype was recorded many times. V is TRBV4-2 and J is TRBJ2-1, with 9 bases fitting TRBD2. CDR3 size: 17 residues. Germline CDR1 reads LGHNA; CDR2 reads YNFKEQ. The V gene end was trimmed by 0 bases and the J gene end by 7 bases; junction bases not matched to a gene: 10. For the CDR3, the DNA is TGTGCCAGCAGCCAAGACCCACTGGCGGGAGGGCCGAATGAGCAGTTCTTC. Amino acids: CASSQDPLAGGPNEQFF.

This clonotype was counted many times. The genes are TRBV6-5 and TRBJ1-1; perhaps TRBD1 as D (5 bases). Germline V CDR1 and CDR2: MNHEY, SVGAGI. This CDR3 contains 14 residues. V shed 4 bases and J shed 4 bases, with 13 bases lying between them. In nucleotides, the CDR3 is TGTGCCAGCAGTTGGGATTGGGGGGGCACTGAAGCTTTCTTT. Translating gives CASSWDWGGTEAFF.

This clonotype was observed many times. This rearrangement joins TRBV5-1 to TRBJ1-4; TRBD1 might be the D (5 bases). V lost 0 bases and J 8 bases, leaving 11 bases between the germline ends. CDR3 length equals 14 residues. The V gene's germline CDR1 is SGHRS and CDR2 YFSETQ. This chain's CDR3 is CASSLGARDEKLFF. The CDR3 bases are TGCGCCAGCAGCTTGGGGGCCAGGGACGAAAAACTGTTTTTT.

This clonotype was seen many times. The chain has TRBV5-4 and TRBJ2-4; D might be TRBD1 (8 bases). Per germline, CDR1 SGHNT and CDR2 YYREEE (reference sequence). The ends were cut back, 4 bases at V and 8 bases at J, with 28 bases in the middle. This CDR3 is 18 amino acids long. The CDR3 loop reads CASSGTGGTGGRRDIQYF. CDR3 nucleotide sequence: TGTGCCAGCAGCGGCACGGGGGGCACAGGGGGTCGAAGGGACATTCAGTACTTC.

This clonotype was seen ten or more times. V and J are TRBV7-8 and TRBJ2-3; 7 positions agree with TRBD2. Germline assignment: CDR1 SGHVS and CDR2 FQNEAQ. With V trimmed by 5 bases and J by 3 bases, 11 bases remained unmatched. The CDR3 has 16 amino acids. The CDR3 nucleotides are TGTGCCAGCAGCCCCCGCGGGAGCGGGACGACAGATACGCAGTATTTT. Its translation is CASSPRGSGTTDTQYF.